This T cell receptor (beta chain) was sequenced in a study of technical replicates of blood from several donors. CDR3 length equals 14 residues. The junction had 9 bases not matched to a gene; V was cut back by 5 bases and J by 5 bases. CDR1 is MNHEY, CDR2 SMNVEV, per germline (reference sequence). Some clones are missing from TCRdb's copy, which holds only in-frame ones; the method was immunoSEQ multiplex PCR. Of approximately 85,000 clones in the sample, roughly nine tenths were seen once. This TCR derives from a human donor in good health. The source material was T cells isolated from PBMCs. The chain recombines TRBV27 with TRBJ2-7; 7 bases align to TRBD1. In nucleotides, the CDR3 is TGTGCCAGCAGTGACAGGGCCCCGGACAACGAGCAGTACTTC. The encoded protein is CASSDRAPDNEQYF.